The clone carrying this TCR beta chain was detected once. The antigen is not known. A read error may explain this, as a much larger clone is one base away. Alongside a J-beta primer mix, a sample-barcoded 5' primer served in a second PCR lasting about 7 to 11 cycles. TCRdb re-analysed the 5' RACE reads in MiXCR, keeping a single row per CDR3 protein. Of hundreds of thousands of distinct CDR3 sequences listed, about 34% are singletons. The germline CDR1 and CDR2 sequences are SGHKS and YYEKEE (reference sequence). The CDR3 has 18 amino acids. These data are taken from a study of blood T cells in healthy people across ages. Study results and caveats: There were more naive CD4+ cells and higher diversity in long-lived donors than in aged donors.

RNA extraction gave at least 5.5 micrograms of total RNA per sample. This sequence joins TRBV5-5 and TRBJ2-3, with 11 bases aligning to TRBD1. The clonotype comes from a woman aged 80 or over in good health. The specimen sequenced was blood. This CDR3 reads CASSRIPGTGGMTGTQYF. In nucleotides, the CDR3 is TGTGCCAGCAGCAGGATTCCTGGGACAGGGGGTATGACAGGTACGCAGTATTTT.